Presented here are 3 T cell receptor beta chains from one specimen sequenced in a study of CXCR3-negative and CXCR3-positive naive CD8 T cells. Broader study findings: TRB CDR3s of CXCR3-positive naive cells were more hydrophobic than those of CXCR3-negative naive cells.

No cognate antigen is known for these TCRs. It was by 5' RACE with UMI labels that the TRB cDNA libraries were prepared. TCRdb reanalyzed the 5' RACE reads and collapses them to one entry per CDR3 protein, without DNA. The sample has more than 70,000 distinct CDR3 sequences. The sample consisted of naive CXCR3+ CD8+ T cells from blood. Described subset: CD45RO-CCR7+CD27+CD95- naive CD8+ T cells expressing CXCR3 (TNR3+). These receptors originate from a human donor in good health. Some clones in this sample may be carry-over from other donors' samples.

The rearrangement uses TRBV6-5 and TRBJ1-1; with no DNA, the TCRdb D assignment of TRBD1 cannot be verified. This CDR3 spans 14 amino acids. Germline CDR1 is MNHEY and CDR2 is SVGAGI. This CDR3 reads CASSLATGSTEAFF.

This chain connects TRBV7-6 to TRBJ2-7. Germline values: CDR1 SGHVS, CDR2 FNYEAQ. This CDR3 region has 14 residues. The CDR3 protein is CASSLAESSYEQYF.

This sequence joins TRBV11-2 and TRBJ2-3; TCRdb picks TRBD1, but there is no DNA to check that call. In germline, CDR1 is SGHAT, CDR2 FQNNGV. This CDR3 comprises 15 residues. This CDR3 reads CASSFTRGETDTQYF. The entire variable domain, with the rest obtained from reference TRBV11-2 and TRBJ2-3, is as follows: EAGVAQSPRYKIIEKRQSVAFWCNPISGHATLYWYQQILGQGPKLLIQFQNNGVVDDSQLPKDRFSAERLKGVDSTLKIQPAKLEDSAVYLCASSFTRGETDTQYFGPGTRLTVL.